This T cell receptor (beta chain) was retrieved from a study of identical twins. The CDR3 is 15 residues long. Germline V gives CDR1 MGHDK, CDR2 SYGVNS. Germline trimming cut 4 bases from V and 1 base from J; bases unmatched to any gene: 5. Whole-study findings and limits: Insertion counts were lower in abundant cord blood beta clonotypes, a trend that memory repertoires did not show.

Comment on this clonotype: Its antigen is not known.

A universal primer site was added by template switching, and unique molecular identifiers were carried by the cDNA. TCRdb re-called the 5' RACE reads with MiXCR, one entry per CDR3 protein. The sample yields about 810,000 distinct CDR3 sequences, roughly an eighth seen once. The sample was also reused in another study, on yellow fever vaccine responses in identical twins.

The V and J genes are TRBV25-1 and TRBJ2-3; 7 bases align to TRBD1. The sequence was obtained from a woman younger than 30 in good health. Material for sequencing was PBMCs. The CDR3 loop is CASSARDRRTDTQYF. The CDR3 DNA is TGTGCCAGCAGTGCCCGGGACAGACGCACAGATACGCAGTATTTT.